The 31 T cell receptor beta chains below come from one sample, sequenced in a study of T-cell memory formation after mild COVID-19. One entry per CDR3 protein results from TCRdb running MiXCR on the 5' RACE reads. Of approximately 450,000 distinct CDR3 sequences listed, 15% to 20% are singletons. The sample consisted of PBMCs or a T cell subset sorted from them (not recorded which). Source of these receptors: an adult woman who had mild COVID-19 (a few samples of this study predate the infection). Cell type and time point are not known.

V and J are TRBV9 and TRBJ2-7; D tentatively fits TRBD1 or TRBD2 (5 bases each). The V end was cut by 1 base, the J end by 4 bases, with 12 bases between. Germline-derived CDR1 and CDR2 are SGDLS and YYNGEE. The CDR3 loop spans 14 amino acids. The CDR3 here is CASSVWDGGYEQYF. CDR3 bases: TGTGCCAGCAGCGTATGGGACGGCGGGTACGAGCAGTACTTC.

This clonotype was counted between two and nine times. The chain carries TRBV10-3 and TRBJ1-3; D may be TRBD1 (5 bases). CDR3 length: 15 residues. V lost 6 bases to trimming and J lost 0 bases, with 12 bases between them. Per germline, CDR1 ENHRY and CDR2 SYGVKD. The CDR3 DNA reads as TGTGCCATCAGCAGGGAGGACCTCTCTGGAAACACCATATATTTT. Its protein is CAISREDLSGNTIYF.

This clonotype has just a few counts. The gene calls are TRBV5-1 and TRBJ2-3, with D possibly called TRBD1 or TRBD2 (5 bases each). The germline CDR1 and CDR2 sequences are SGHRS and YFSETQ. Between the trimmed V and J ends, which lost 3 bases and 2 bases, there was a span of 19 bases. The CDR3 runs 17 residues. CDR3 sequence: CASSSSGTNYLTDTQYF. In DNA form, the CDR3 reads TGCGCCAGCAGCTCGTCCGGGACGAACTACCTCACAGATACGCAGTATTTT.

This clonotype has a count of ten or more. The chain links TRBV12-3 or TRBV12-4 to TRBJ1-5; D gene uncertain. V was shortened by 7 bases and J by 3 bases, with 7 bases between the two germline ends. CDR3 length: 12 residues. CDR3 DNA sequence: TGTGCCAGCACCAGGAACAATCAGCCCCAGCATTTT. It encodes CASTRNNQPQHF.

This chain joins TRBV20-1 and TRBJ2-1, with D perhaps assigned TRBD1 or TRBD2 (5 bases each). This CDR3 contains 14 residues. With 4 bases removed from V and 6 bases from J, the gap between germline ends came to 16 bases. Looked up from germline, CDR1 is DFQATT and CDR2 is SNEGSKA (reference sequence). DNA for the CDR3: TGCAGTGCTAAATTCCCGGGACGGATCAATGAGCAGTTCTTC. Protein sequence: CSAKFPGRINEQFF.

This clonotype was seen many times. The chain couples TRBV7-9 to TRBJ2-1, with D possibly TRBD2 on 6 matching bases. CDR3 size: 17 residues. The germline CDR1 and CDR2 sequences are SEHNR and FQNEAQ (reference sequence). The V end was cut by 2 bases, the J end by 7 bases, with 21 bases between. The CDR3 region has the DNA TGTGCCAGCAGCTTATCAAGGTTCGGTCGGCGGGGTAATGAGCAGTTCTTC. Amino acid sequence: CASSLSRFGRRGNEQFF. Full variable domain (rest looked up from reference TRBV7-9 and TRBJ2-1): DTGVSQNPRHKITKRGQNVTFRCDPISEHNRLYWYRQTLGQGPEFLTYFQNEAQLEKSRLLSDRFSAERPKGSFSTLEIQRTEQGDSAMYLCASSLSRFGRRGNEQFFGPGTRLTVL.

The CDR3 DNA reads as TGCAGTGCCACCACCTATCATAGCGGACACACAGATACGCAGTATTTT. This gives the protein CSATTYHSGHTDTQYF. This chain connects TRBV20-1 to TRBJ2-3, with D perhaps matching TRBD2 (6 bases). Trimming shortened V by 6 bases and J by 2 bases, and 21 bases separated the two germline ends. The CDR3 loop spans 16 amino acids. Germline V CDR1 and CDR2: DFQATT, SNEGSKA (reference sequence).

This clonotype has a handful of counts. V is TRBV20-1 and J is TRBJ2-7, with no clear D. The CDR3 extends over 11 amino acids. V lost 3 bases, J lost 7 bases, and 10 bases lay in between. The germline CDR1 and CDR2 sequences are DFQATT and SNEGSKA (reference sequence). In nucleotides, the CDR3 is TGCAGTGCTAGCGGCAGGTGGGAGCAGTACTTC. Protein: CSASGRWEQYF.

This clonotype was seen ten or more times. The J gene is TRBJ2-2, the V gene TRBV25-1; no clear D. Germline V gene data show CDR1 as MGHDK and CDR2 as SYGVNS. V lost 2 bases, J lost 2 bases, and 6 bases lay in between. This CDR3 is built from 14 residues. CDR3 residues: CASSENGNTGELFF. CDR3 bases: TGTGCCAGCAGTGAAAACGGCAACACCGGGGAGCTGTTTTTT.

This clonotype was recorded a few times. The V and J genes are TRBV11-1 and TRBJ1-1, with D possibly TRBD1 on 5 matching bases. Germline CDR1 is SGHAT and CDR2 is FQDESV (reference sequence). This CDR3 has 14 residues. V was trimmed by 0 bases and J by 4 bases, leaving 9 bases between them. CDR3 sequence reads: CASSLAFGGTEAFF. As DNA, the CDR3 is TGTGCCAGCAGCTTAGCGTTCGGGGGCACTGAAGCTTTCTTT. The whole variable domain, remainder taken from reference TRBV11-1 and TRBJ1-1, is EAEVAQSPRYKITEKSQAVAFWCDPISGHATLYWYRQILGQGPELLVQFQDESVVDDSQLPKDRFSAERLKGVDSTLKIQPAELGDSAMYLCASSLAFGGTEAFFGQGTRLTVV.

In nucleotides, the CDR3 is TGTGCCAGCAGCCAAGCGGGCTCGACCTACGAGCAGTACTTC. It yields the protein CASSQAGSTYEQYF. The J gene is TRBJ2-7, the V gene TRBV4-2; D not certain. Trimming stripped 1 base from V and 2 bases from J, with 9 bases between. The CDR3 runs to 14 residues. Germline CDR1 and CDR2: LGHNA and YNFKEQ.

The chain uses TRBV12-3 or TRBV12-4 and TRBJ1-3; TRBD1 might be the D (5 bases). V lost 3 bases to trimming and J lost 0 bases, with 9 bases between them. The CDR3 contains 15 residues. The CDR3 loop reads CASSFATGSGNTIYF. DNA for the CDR3: TGTGCCAGCAGTTTCGCTACAGGCTCTGGAAACACCATATATTTT.

A few counts support this clonotype. This chain connects TRBV2 to TRBJ2-3; the match to TRBD2 covers 10 bases. Germline values: CDR1 SNHLY, CDR2 FYNNEI. The CDR3 sequence is 16 residues long. Trimming took 6 bases from V and 2 from J; bases not matched to a gene: 8. The CDR3 loop is CASSSGLADYTDTQYF. For the CDR3, the DNA is TGTGCCAGCAGCAGCGGACTAGCGGACTACACAGATACGCAGTATTTT.

The chain combines TRBV12-3 or TRBV12-4 with TRBJ2-3; perhaps TRBD1 as D (5 bases). V gave up 6 bases and J gave up 2 bases, with 15 bases separating them. The CDR3 covers 15 residues. In DNA, the CDR3 is TGTGCCAGCAGCCTAACACAGGTTACCACAGATACGCAGTATTTT. Protein sequence: CASSLTQVTTDTQYF.

The chain uses TRBV6-5 and TRBJ2-7; TRBD2 agrees at 11 bases. This CDR3 region has 17 residues. Unmatched junction bases numbered 11, after V lost 4 bases and J lost 3 bases. From germline, CDR1 is MNHEY and CDR2 SVGAGI. The CDR3 DNA reads TGTGCCAGCAGTTCCCTAATCGGGACTAGCGGAGACTACGAGCAGTACTTC. Translating gives CASSSLIGTSGDYEQYF.

The CDR3 here is CASSLKPGGSTGELFF. As DNA, the CDR3 is TGTGCCAGCAGCTTAAAGCCAGGGGGGTCCACCGGGGAGCTGTTTTTT. The genes are TRBV7-8 and TRBJ2-2, with TRBD1 as a possible D gene (7 bases). Trimming took off 2 bases at V and 4 bases at J, with 14 bases between the two ends. The length of the CDR3 is 16 residues. Germline V gene data show CDR1 as SGHVS and CDR2 as FQNEAQ.

CDR3 sequence: CSAYPPVGADTQYF. CDR3 nucleotide sequence: TGCAGTGCTTACCCTCCCGTCGGGGCAGATACGCAGTATTTT. The rearrangement links TRBV20-1 to TRBJ2-3; D perhaps matches TRBD2 (5 bases). The CDR3 is made up of 14 amino acids. V was trimmed by 5 bases and J by 4 bases, leaving 16 bases between them. Germline V CDR1 and CDR2: DFQATT, SNEGSKA (reference sequence).

This clonotype has a count of ten or more. The chain employs TRBV20-1 and TRBJ2-5; possibly TRBD2 for D (5 bases). This CDR3 is built from 18 residues. Deletions cut 4 bases from V and 3 bases from J, with 27 bases between. Germline lookup yields CDR1 DFQATT and CDR2 SNEGSKA (reference sequence). CDR3: CSAKSEASPRQLEETQYF. The DNA for the CDR3 is TGCAGTGCTAAGTCGGAGGCTAGCCCCCGTCAATTGGAAGAGACCCAGTACTTC.

A few counts support this clonotype. This rearrangement joins TRBV20-1 to TRBJ1-4; D may be TRBD1 (5 bases). CDR3 length equals 16 residues. Germline loops: CDR1 DFQATT, CDR2 SNEGSKA (reference sequence). Trimming removed 0 bases from V and 8 bases from J, with 19 bases in between. DNA for the CDR3: TGCAGTGCTAGAGATCTTGGGGGGAGAAGCTTCGAAAAACTGTTTTTT. Translating it yields CSARDLGGRSFEKLFF.

This clonotype showed up just a few times. The chain links TRBV2 to TRBJ2-1; 9 nucleotides line up with TRBD2. The junction had 4 bases not matched to a gene; V was cut back by 2 bases and J by 5 bases. The CDR3 runs to 15 residues. Germline CDR1 reads SNHLY; CDR2 reads FYNNEI. CDR3 sequence reads: CASSERRGGNNEQFF. For the CDR3, the DNA is TGTGCCAGCAGTGAAAGGCGGGGGGGAAACAATGAGCAGTTCTTC.

This clonotype has just a few counts. The rearrangement joins TRBV6-5 to TRBJ2-7; TRBD1 is a possible D gene (5 bases). The V end was cut by 10 bases, the J end by 1 base, with 14 bases between. This CDR3 is built from 13 residues. Germline V gene lookup returns CDR1 MNHEY and CDR2 SVGAGI. CDR3 DNA sequence: TGTGCCACCGGGCAGGGCTCGTCCTACGAGCAGTACTTC. Amino acid sequence: CATGQGSSYEQYF.

There are a few counts of this clonotype. V and J are TRBV24-1 and TRBJ2-2; D tentatively fits TRBD1 or TRBD2 (5 bases each). Germline V lookup: CDR1 KGHDR, CDR2 SFDVKD. Trimming stripped 8 bases from V and 8 bases from J, with 14 bases between. This CDR3 has 13 residues. CDR3 sequence reads: CATKAHEGGELFF. The CDR3 coding sequence is TGTGCCACCAAAGCTCACGAGGGGGGGGAGCTGTTTTTT.

This clonotype has just a few counts. The gene calls are TRBV11-3 and TRBJ2-1; weak D call: TRBD2 (6 bases). The V end lost 0 bases, the J end lost 5 bases, and 11 bases lay between the germline ends. The length of the CDR3 is 15 residues. Germline CDR1 reads SGHNT; CDR2 reads YENEEA. For the CDR3, the DNA is TGTGCCAGCAGCTTAGACGGGGGAATTCACAATGAGCAGTTCTTC. Translated: CASSLDGGIHNEQFF.

This rearrangement joins TRBV19 to TRBJ1-1; TRBD1 agrees at 9 bases. This CDR3 region has 13 residues. Germline lookup yields CDR1 LNHDA and CDR2 SQIVND (reference sequence). J gave up 5 bases and V 7 bases, and 5 bases lay outside the gene matches. The CDR3 nucleotides read TGTGCCAGTACCGCGACAGGGGGGACTGAAGCTTTCTTT. Amino acid sequence: CASTATGGTEAFF.

This clonotype was seen a handful of times. This chain connects TRBV7-9 to TRBJ1-5; 7 nucleotides align to TRBD1. The V segment lost 5 bases and the J segment 5 bases; nucleotides outside the gene matches: 9. Germline values: CDR1 SEHNR, CDR2 FQNEAQ (reference sequence). The CDR3 length is 15 residues. CDR3 bases: TGTGCCAGCAGCCCCGGAGACAGGGCCTATCAGCCCCAGCATTTT. Translation gives CASSPGDRAYQPQHF.

This clonotype was counted only a few times. This chain uses TRBV12-3 or TRBV12-4 with TRBJ2-1, with a possible D match to TRBD2 (6 bases). V was clipped by 6 bases and J by 6 bases, with 12 bases between them. The CDR3 loop spans 13 amino acids. CDR3 residues: CASSQVSGNEQFF. The CDR3 region has the DNA TGTGCCAGCAGCCAGGTTAGCGGCAATGAGCAGTTCTTC.

This rearrangement joins TRBV7-9 to TRBJ2-3; no clear D gene. The CDR3 contains 15 residues. From germline, CDR1 is SEHNR and CDR2 FQNEAQ (reference sequence). Between the trimmed V and J ends, which lost 1 base and 5 bases, there was a span of 13 bases. In DNA form, the CDR3 reads TGTGCCAGCAGCTTAGGAGGTAGCACGGGAGATACGCAGTATTTT. Translating it yields CASSLGGSTGDTQYF.

This chain uses TRBV11-2 with TRBJ2-1; D uncertain. Germline values: CDR1 SGHAT, CDR2 FQNNGV. The CDR3 runs 12 residues. V lost 1 base and J lost 9, with 7 bases in between. CDR3 residues: CASSLGGIEQFF. CDR3 bases: TGTGCCAGCAGCTTAGGGGGAATTGAGCAGTTCTTC.

This sequence joins TRBV5-5 and TRBJ2-7, with TRBD2 identical over 14 bases. Per the germline V gene, CDR1 is SGHKS and CDR2 is YYEKEE (reference sequence). The ends lost 5 bases at V and 5 bases at J; junction bases unmatched: 6. This CDR3 comprises 15 residues. The CDR3 DNA reads TGTGCCAGCAGTCCGACTAGCGGGGGGGCCAACGAGCAGTACTTC. Translated, it gives CASSPTSGGANEQYF.

CDR3 in amino acids: CASSQGGSSGRLRRSYEQYF. CDR3 DNA: TGTGCCAGCAGCCAGGGGGGGTCTAGCGGGAGGTTAAGGAGGTCCTACGAGCAGTACTTC. The genes are TRBV11-2 and TRBJ2-7, with 11 positions matching TRBD2. Germline V CDR1 and CDR2: SGHAT, FQNNGV. Germline trimming cut 5 bases from V and 1 base from J; bases unmatched to any gene: 19. This CDR3 comprises 20 residues.

This rearrangement joins TRBV11-2 to TRBJ1-2; D is possibly TRBD1 (5 bases). The CDR3 consists of 16 residues. Trimming removed 0 bases at V and 1 base at J, with 12 bases between. Germline CDR1 reads SGHAT; CDR2 reads FQNNGV. The CDR3 DNA follows: TGTGCCAGCAGCTTAGACTTGACAGCCATTAACTATGGCTACACCTTC. As protein: CASSLDLTAINYGYTF.